This entry describes one T cell receptor beta chain. The source of the sample is a study of blood T cell repertoires in COVID-19. Overall study context: Samples taken during acute and convalescent COVID-19 were collected in the United States, Italy and Spain.

The V gene lost 0 bases and the J gene lost 0 bases, with 13 bases spanning the gap. The CDR3 sequence is 17 residues long. CDR1 is SGDLS and CDR2 is YYNGEE in the germline V gene. Individuals aged about 18 to 89 years were recruited from some 26 US areas. Participants' reported clinical history set cohort assignment. Before being deemed recovered, Cohort 3 donors had two negative PCRs, clearance, or symptom resolution. Assay: immunoSEQ multiplex PCR; the TCRdb copy retains only in-frame clones and omits some. This repertoire shows around 170,000 clones, around 80% found once; its top ten account for roughly 8%.

The sequencing sample was made of PBMCs or T cells enriched from blood (not recorded which). The TCR was taken from a woman between 45 and 60 years old who had recovered from COVID-19. The rearrangement uses TRBV9 and TRBJ2-1, with a possible D match to TRBD2 (7 bases). This chain's CDR3 is CASSVAGGESSYNEQFF. CDR3 sequence (DNA): TGTGCCAGCAGCGTAGCGGGGGGCGAGAGCTCCTACAATGAGCAGTTCTTC.